These 32 T cell receptor beta chains originate from one sample sequenced in a study of T cells in Graves' hyperthyroidism and ophthalmopathy. Amplification yielded TCR beta CDR3 regions, with RNA transcripts as the source. The HTBI set primed first-round TCR CDR3 RT-PCR. TCRdb reprocessed the multiplex PCR reads via MiXCR and lists one record per CDR3 protein. The sample lists around 260,000 distinct CDR3 sequences, 25% occurring once. Sequenced: blood. The receptors here all came from a man in his forties with Graves' hyperthyroidism that later progressed to Graves' ophthalmopathy.

This clonotype was picked up a small number of times. J is TRBJ2-4 and V is TRBV19; D ambiguous. The germline CDR1 and CDR2 sequences are LNHDA and SQIVND (reference sequence). The CDR3 contains 11 residues. Trimming removed 9 bases at V and 2 bases at J, with 5 bases between. The DNA of the CDR3 is TGTGCCAGCTCGACCAAAAACATTCAGTACTTC. Translating it yields CASSTKNIQYF.

The sample holds many counts of this clonotype. The rearrangement joins TRBV12-3 or TRBV12-4 to TRBJ2-7; 8 bases match TRBD1. The CDR3 runs 15 residues. Trimming removed 6 bases from V and 3 bases from J; junction bases left unmatched: 10. CDR3 loop: CASSLPTGGDYEQYF. Here the CDR3 DNA reads TGTGCCAGCAGCTTGCCTACAGGGGGTGACTACGAGCAGTACTTC.

This clonotype was seen at least ten times. V is TRBV6-5 and J is TRBJ2-5; TRBD1 aligns across 11 bases. V shed 4 bases, J shed 4 bases, and the junction held 14 bases outside the gene matches. The germline gives CDR1 MNHEY, CDR2 SVGAGI. The length of the CDR3 is 18 residues. CDR3 region: CASSSGTGGIIDRETQYF. DNA of the CDR3: TGTGCCAGCAGTTCCGGGACAGGGGGGATAATTGACCGAGAGACCCAGTACTTC.

This clonotype was seen many times. The V gene is TRBV7-9, the J gene TRBJ1-2; D gene uncertain. The CDR3 runs to 14 residues. Germline assignment: CDR1 SEHNR and CDR2 FQNEAQ (reference sequence). Deletions cut 1 base from V and 4 bases from J, with 10 bases between. CDR3: CASSLDRSVYGYTF. CDR3 in DNA: TGTGCCAGCAGCTTAGATCGGTCCGTCTATGGCTACACCTTC.

This clonotype was seen ten or more times. The chain joins TRBV3-1 to TRBJ2-7, with 7 bases fitting TRBD2. The CDR3 has 14 residues. Germline CDR1 reads LGHDT; CDR2 reads YNNKEL (reference sequence). V was clipped by 0 bases and J by 2 bases; unmatched bases: 1. The CDR3 DNA sequence: TGTGCCAGCAGCCAAGAGGGGGGGGCCTACGAGCAGTACTTC. It translates to CASSQEGGAYEQYF.

This chain connects TRBV20-1 to TRBJ1-1; D uncertain. The CDR3 is 16 amino acids. With 5 bases removed from V and 0 bases from J, the gap between germline ends came to 19 bases. The germline gives CDR1 DFQATT, CDR2 SNEGSKA (reference sequence). Here the CDR3 reads CSARARQGKMNTEAFF. The CDR3 DNA reads TGCAGTGCTCGCGCGAGACAAGGAAAGATGAACACTGAAGCTTTCTTT.

This clonotype was detected ten times or more. The rearrangement uses TRBV2 and TRBJ2-5; no clear D. CDR1 and CDR2 from the germline V gene are SNHLY and FYNNEI. V lost 10 bases, J lost 2 bases, and 14 bases lay in between. The CDR3 totals 13 residues. CDR3 nucleotide sequence: TGTGCCACCGCCGTCAGGCAACAAGAGACCCAGTACTTC. Its translation is CATAVRQQETQYF.

J is TRBJ2-7 and V is TRBV6-5, with 7 bases matching TRBD1. Trimming at V came to 4 bases and at J to 0 bases, leaving 3 bases not matched to a gene. From germline, CDR1 is MNHEY and CDR2 SVGAGI. The length of the CDR3 is 14 residues. The CDR3 nucleotides are TGTGCCAGCAGTTGGACAGGTATCTCCTACGAGCAGTACTTC. Protein sequence: CASSWTGISYEQYF.

This clonotype showed up many times. The chain links TRBV6-5 to TRBJ1-2, with 11 bases lining up with TRBD1. The V gene end was trimmed by 6 bases and the J gene end by 3 bases; junction bases not matched to a gene: 6. The germline CDR1 and CDR2 sequences are MNHEY and SVGAGI. The CDR3 runs 15 residues. The CDR3 DNA follows: TGTGCCAGCAGATCCCTGGGACAGGGGGACTATGGCTACACCTTC. This encodes CASRSLGQGDYGYTF.

The chain links TRBV6-5 to TRBJ2-7; D possibly corresponds to TRBD1 (5 bases). This CDR3 spans 15 amino acids. Germline V gives CDR1 MNHEY, CDR2 SVGAGI. Trimming removed 4 bases at V and 6 bases at J, with 19 bases between. CDR3 DNA sequence: TGTGCCAGCAGTTTGTATTCCCGGCGAAGGGGCGAGCAGTACTTC. Encoded protein: CASSLYSRRRGEQYF.

This clonotype was observed many times. The V and J genes are TRBV12-3 or TRBV12-4 and TRBJ2-7; 8 nucleotides match TRBD2. V trimming: 2 bases; J trimming: 3 bases; junction bases outside the gene matches: 3. This CDR3 comprises 14 residues. Here the CDR3 DNA reads TGTGCCAGCAGTTTAACTAGCGGAGACTACGAGCAGTACTTC. Protein sequence: CASSLTSGDYEQYF.

This clonotype came up a few times. The V gene is TRBV6-2 or TRBV6-3, the J gene TRBJ2-7, with D possibly matching TRBD1 (6 bases). This CDR3 comprises 12 residues. V dropped 8 bases and J dropped 3 bases, with 11 bases sitting between them. Germline V gene data show CDR1 as MNHEY and CDR2 as SVGEGT. The DNA for the CDR3 is TGTGCCAGCGGGCAGGGGTACTACGAGCAGTACTTC. Its protein is CASGQGYYEQYF.

This clonotype was recorded at least ten times. The chain uses TRBV6-1 and TRBJ2-7; D might be TRBD1 (5 bases). V was shortened by 6 bases and J by 4 bases, with 22 bases between the two germline ends. CDR1 is MNHNS and CDR2 is SASEGT in the germline V gene. CDR3 length equals 16 residues. The CDR3, as DNA: TGTGCCAGCAGGGACCCGGTTAGGACAAAAATTTACGAGCAGTACTTC. This translates into CASRDPVRTKIYEQYF.

This clonotype was recorded many times. V and J are TRBV7-8 and TRBJ2-7; a possible D gene is TRBD2 (5 bases). Germline CDR1 and CDR2: SGHVS and FQNEAQ. Trimming left V 1 base short and J 4 bases short, with 17 bases between. The CDR3 consists of 16 residues. The CDR3 nucleotides read TGTGCCAGCAGCTTAGTTGACACCACCGGGATTTACGAGCAGTACTTC. As protein: CASSLVDTTGIYEQYF.

Ten or more counts support this clonotype. V and J are TRBV19 and TRBJ1-1, with D maybe TRBD1 (6 bases). The CDR3 spans 17 residues. Germline loops: CDR1 LNHDA, CDR2 SQIVND (reference sequence). The V end was cut by 5 bases, the J end by 3 bases, with 22 bases between. CDR3 protein: CASSFDRRSMVHTEAFF. The CDR3 bases are TGTGCCAGTAGTTTCGACAGGAGGAGTATGGTCCACACTGAAGCTTTCTTT.

This clonotype appeared many times. This chain joins TRBV6-1 and TRBJ2-7, with D possibly TRBD2 on 6 matching bases. This CDR3 region has 14 residues. Germline V gene sequence: CDR1 MNHNS, CDR2 SASEGT. V was shortened by 0 bases and J by 3 bases, with 9 bases between the two germline ends. CDR3 sequence (DNA): TGTGCCAGCAGTGAAGCGGGAGGAGGCTACGAGCAGTACTTC. This sequence encodes CASSEAGGGYEQYF.

A few counts support this clonotype. The chain recombines TRBV27 with TRBJ2-2; 7 bases map to TRBD1. The length of the CDR3 is 16 residues. The V segment lost 5 bases and the J segment 0 bases; nucleotides outside the gene matches: 6. The germline CDR1 and CDR2 sequences are MNHEY and SMNVEV (reference sequence). CDR3 nucleotides: TGTGCCAGCAGTACCGGGACAGACCCGAACACCGGGGAGCTGTTTTTT. Its protein is CASSTGTDPNTGELFF.

The chain has TRBV5-6 and TRBJ2-2; 8 positions agree with TRBD1. The CDR3 is 15 residues long. The germline gives CDR1 SGHDT, CDR2 YYEEEE. V was clipped by 3 bases and J by 2 bases; unmatched bases: 3. The CDR3 reads CASSYGTGNTGELFF. Here the CDR3 DNA reads TGTGCCAGCAGCTACGGGACAGGAAACACCGGGGAGCTGTTTTTT.

The gene calls are TRBV12-3 or TRBV12-4 and TRBJ2-5; TRBD2 agrees at 15 bases. V dropped 4 bases and J dropped 5; count of bases not matched to a gene: 5. The CDR3 sequence is 16 residues long. CDR3 sequence (DNA): TGTGCCAGCAGTTACCCCGGGACTAGCGGGAGGGAGACCCAGTACTTC. Its protein product is CASSYPGTSGRETQYF.

This clonotype has at least ten counts. The gene calls are TRBV28 and TRBJ2-7, with a weak D call TRBD2 (7 bases). The ends were cut back, 3 bases at V and 5 bases at J, with 17 bases in the middle. The CDR3 runs to 15 residues. The V gene's germline CDR1 is MDHEN and CDR2 SYDVKM. The CDR3 sequence: CASSLGGDMWDEQYF. The CDR3 DNA follows: TGTGCCAGCAGTTTGGGGGGGGACATGTGGGACGAGCAGTACTTC.

The table lists this clonotype with many counts. V usage is TRBV6-1 and J usage is TRBJ2-6; the D gene is possibly TRBD1 (5 bases). The V and J ends lost 4 bases and 0 bases respectively, with 10 bases between them. The CDR3 runs 16 residues. Germline loops: CDR1 MNHNS, CDR2 SASEGT. CDR3 region: CASSGPGFSGANVLTF. In DNA form, the CDR3 reads TGTGCCAGCAGTGGGCCAGGGTTCTCTGGGGCCAACGTCCTGACTTTC.

As DNA, the CDR3 is TGTGCCAGCAGTGTACCGGGACAGGGGTTTCAGCCCCAGCATTTT. Residues: CASSVPGQGFQPQHF. This sequence joins TRBV12-3 or TRBV12-4 and TRBJ1-5, with 10 bases matching TRBD1. Losses at the gene ends were 5 bases for V and 6 bases for J; bases not matched to a gene: 7. This CDR3 region has 15 residues.

Only one count was recorded for this clonotype. At one end, the junction sequence differs from germline, possibly due to a read error. This chain joins TRBV29-1 and TRBJ2-7; D remains ambiguous. CDR1 is SQVTM, CDR2 ANQGSEA, per germline. The CDR3 sequence is 12 residues long. CDR3 sequence: CSGTTDPYGQYF. Written as DNA, the CDR3 is TGCAGCGGTACGACGGATCCCTACGGGCAGTACTTC.

The chain's CDR3 is CASSSSLDTYEQYF. CDR3 nucleotides: TGTGCCAGCAGCTCCTCCCTCGACACCTACGAGCAGTACTTC. The V and J genes are TRBV7-9 and TRBJ2-7; D not certain. The germline V and J ends were trimmed by 4 bases and 2 bases, with 12 bases remaining between them. The CDR3 length is 14 residues. In germline, CDR1 is SEHNR, CDR2 FQNEAQ (reference sequence).

This clonotype was detected ten times or more. The V gene is TRBV29-1, the J gene TRBJ1-1, with D uncertain. Trimming took 0 bases from V and 2 from J, leaving 7 bases between them. From germline, CDR1 is SQVTM and CDR2 ANQGSEA. The CDR3 covers 13 residues. CDR3 nucleotides: TGCAGCGTTGAAGAGGGCAGAAACACTGAAGCTTTCTTT. This codes for CSVEEGRNTEAFF.

This chain links TRBV28 with TRBJ1-5; tentative D call: TRBD1 (5 bases). Trimming removed 6 bases at V and 0 bases at J, with 12 bases between. The germline V gene has CDR1 MDHEN and CDR2 SYDVKM. The CDR3 spans 15 residues. CDR3 amino acids: CASRRDSLSNQPQHF. The DNA of the CDR3 is TGTGCCAGCAGACGAGACAGTCTTAGCAATCAGCCCCAGCATTTT.

Many counts were recorded for this clonotype. The rearrangement links TRBV18 to TRBJ2-7; no clear D gene. Germline CDR1 KGHSH, CDR2 LQKENI. With 3 bases removed from V and 1 base from J, the gap between germline ends came to 10 bases. This CDR3 is 14 amino acids long. CDR3 sequence: CASSPPDKSYEQYF. CDR3 nucleotide sequence: TGTGCCAGCTCACCCCCCGACAAATCCTACGAGCAGTACTTC. Drawing the rest from reference TRBV18 and TRBJ2-7, the complete variable domain is NAGVMQNPRHLVRRRGQEARLRCSPMKGHSHVYWYRQLPEEGLKFMVYLQKENIIDESGMPKERFSAEFPKEGPSILRIQQVVRGDSAAYFCASSPPDKSYEQYFGPGTRLTVT.

This clonotype occurred once. The rearrangement links TRBV15 to TRBJ2-7; D may be TRBD1 or TRBD2 (5 bases each). V was pared by 5 bases and J by 3 bases, with 20 bases between. The germline CDR1 and CDR2 sequences are LNHNV and YYDKDF (reference sequence). The CDR3 is 16 residues long. The CDR3: CATSPREGDGYYEQYF. CDR3 DNA: TGTGCCACCAGCCCCCGGGAAGGGGACGGATACTACGAGCAGTACTTC.

The gene calls are TRBV6-1 and TRBJ2-3; no firm D call. The V and J ends lost 7 bases and 4 bases respectively, with 18 bases between them. Germline CDR1 MNHNS, CDR2 SASEGT. The length of the CDR3 is 15 residues. This CDR3 is CASTSTKGPADTQYF. CDR3 coding DNA: TGTGCCAGCACCTCAACAAAAGGGCCCGCAGATACGCAGTATTTT.

The V call is TRBV6-1, the J call TRBJ2-7, with D possibly being TRBD1 (6 bases). The CDR3 length is 15 residues. V was clipped by 5 bases and J by 2 bases, with 16 bases between them. Germline loops: CDR1 MNHNS, CDR2 SASEGT. CDR3: CASSPVTGATYEQYF. The DNA for the CDR3 is TGTGCCAGCAGTCCAGTGACAGGCGCTACCTACGAGCAGTACTTC.

This clonotype has ten or more counts. This sequence joins TRBV12-3 or TRBV12-4 and TRBJ1-5; D gene ambiguous. Trimming cost V 5 bases and J 1 base, with 9 bases left between them. The CDR3 spans 14 residues. In nucleotides, the CDR3 is TGTGCCAGCAGTCCCGGGGTAAGCAATCAGCCCCAGCATTTT. Translating gives CASSPGVSNQPQHF.

This clonotype appeared many times. The V gene is TRBV6-5, the J gene TRBJ1-5; no firm D call. The V gene's germline CDR1 is MNHEY and CDR2 SVGAGI. The V end was cut by 4 bases, the J end by 5 bases, with 9 bases between. The CDR3 extends over 13 amino acids. This CDR3 reads CASSFSDYQPQHF. CDR3 sequence (DNA): TGTGCCAGCAGTTTTTCGGATTATCAGCCCCAGCATTTT.